A selection of T cell receptor beta chains follows, all from one sample in a study of shared clonotypes between healthy human individuals. The assay was immunoSEQ multiplex PCR, and TCRdb's table has in-frame clones only and misses some. The repertoire holds roughly 500,000 clones, with around four fifths as singletons. The sequencing sample was made of PBMCs. These receptors originate from a woman aged 40-49 years in good health. Some clones in this sample may be carry-over from other donors' samples. CDR3s leave out the opening cysteine and the closing phenylalanine or tryptophan. Fields, in order: J gene, D gene, V gene, CDR3 protein. The D gene is left open where the match is weak.

>TRBJ2-7|.|TRBV14
ASSHTGYEQY
>TRBJ2-1|.|TRBV18
ASSQTTYNEQF
>TRBJ2-3|.|TRBV28
ASSLSGAASTDTQY
>TRBJ2-5|.|TRBV2
ASSTGTGLEETQY
>TRBJ1-2|.|TRBV6-1
ASSENQGYGYT
>TRBJ2-7|.|TRBV5-1
ASSPTTGTYEQY
>TRBJ2-3|.|TRBV11-2
ASSLRLDTGTDTQY
>TRBJ1-2|.|TRBV6-6
ASSPPVGRDYGYT
>TRBJ2-7|.|TRBV4-1
ASSLGLSYEQY
>TRBJ2-3|TRBD1|TRBV7-3
ASSTGQGQAQY
>TRBJ1-1|TRBD1|TRBV5-1
ASSLARTGLNTEAF
>TRBJ2-3|.|TRBV18
ASSPTGLTDTQY